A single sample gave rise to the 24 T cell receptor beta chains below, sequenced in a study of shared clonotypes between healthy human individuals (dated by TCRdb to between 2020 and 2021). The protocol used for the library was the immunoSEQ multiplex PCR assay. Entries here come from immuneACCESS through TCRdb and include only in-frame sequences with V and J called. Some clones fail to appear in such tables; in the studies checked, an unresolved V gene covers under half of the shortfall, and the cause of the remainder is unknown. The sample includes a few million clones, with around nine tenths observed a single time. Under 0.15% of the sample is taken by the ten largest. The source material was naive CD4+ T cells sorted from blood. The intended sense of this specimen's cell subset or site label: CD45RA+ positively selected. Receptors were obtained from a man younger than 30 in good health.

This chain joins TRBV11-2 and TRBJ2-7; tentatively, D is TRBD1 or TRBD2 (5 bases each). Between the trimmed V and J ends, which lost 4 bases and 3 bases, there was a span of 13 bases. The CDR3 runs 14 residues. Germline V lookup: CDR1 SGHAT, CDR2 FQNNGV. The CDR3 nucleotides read TGTGCCAGCAGCTCAATCCGGGACCTCTACGAGCAGTACTTC. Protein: CASSSIRDLYEQYF.

In nucleotides, the CDR3 is TGTGCCAGCAGCCGGGACAGATATTCCTACAATGAGCAGTTCTTC. This sequence encodes CASSRDRYSYNEQFF. The chain combines TRBV5-4 with TRBJ2-1; 7 bases align to TRBD1. After removal of 4 bases from V and 1 base from J, the junction contained 5 bases not matched to a gene. Germline V gene data show CDR1 as SGHNT and CDR2 as YYREEE (reference sequence). This CDR3 is built from 15 residues.

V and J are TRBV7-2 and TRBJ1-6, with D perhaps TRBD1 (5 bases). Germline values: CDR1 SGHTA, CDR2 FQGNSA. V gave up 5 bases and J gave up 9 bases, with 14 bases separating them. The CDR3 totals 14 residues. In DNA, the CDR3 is TGTGCCAGCAGCCGACAGAGATTAGTTTCACCCCTCCACTTT. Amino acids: CASSRQRLVSPLHF.

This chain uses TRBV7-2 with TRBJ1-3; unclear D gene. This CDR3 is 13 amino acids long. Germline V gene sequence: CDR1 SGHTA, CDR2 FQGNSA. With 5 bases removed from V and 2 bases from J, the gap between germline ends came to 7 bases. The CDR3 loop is CASSLWTGNTIYF. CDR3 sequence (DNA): TGTGCCAGCAGCCTATGGACTGGAAACACCATATATTTT.

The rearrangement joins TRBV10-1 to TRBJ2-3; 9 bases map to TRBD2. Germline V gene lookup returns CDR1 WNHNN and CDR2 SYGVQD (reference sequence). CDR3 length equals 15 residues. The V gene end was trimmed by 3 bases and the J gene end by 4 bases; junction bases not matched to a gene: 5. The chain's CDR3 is CASSDSSGSPDTQYF. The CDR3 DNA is TGCGCCAGCAGTGATAGTAGCGGGAGTCCAGATACGCAGTATTTT.

CDR3 residues: CASSLGLVALAGENEQYF. CDR3 nucleotide sequence: TGTGCCAGCAGCTTAGGCCTTGTCGCGCTAGCGGGGGAAAACGAGCAGTACTTC. The gene calls are TRBV7-9 and TRBJ2-7; 10 nucleotides align to TRBD2. Germline CDR1 and CDR2: SEHNR and FQNEAQ (reference sequence). This CDR3 region has 18 residues. V was pared by 1 base and J by 5 bases, with 14 bases of the junction left unmatched.

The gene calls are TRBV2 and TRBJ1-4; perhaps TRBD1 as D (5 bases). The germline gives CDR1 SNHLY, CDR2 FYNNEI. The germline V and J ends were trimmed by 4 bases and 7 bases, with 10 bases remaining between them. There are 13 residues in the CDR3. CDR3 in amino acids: CASSVQEVEKLFF. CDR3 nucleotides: TGTGCCAGCAGTGTACAGGAAGTTGAAAAACTGTTTTTT.

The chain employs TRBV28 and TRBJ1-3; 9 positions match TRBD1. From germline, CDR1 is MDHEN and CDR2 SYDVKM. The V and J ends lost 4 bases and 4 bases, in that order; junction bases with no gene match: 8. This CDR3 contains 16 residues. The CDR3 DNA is TGTGCCAGCAGTTCGGACAGGGGAGTGAGAGGAAACACCATATATTTT. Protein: CASSSDRGVRGNTIYF.

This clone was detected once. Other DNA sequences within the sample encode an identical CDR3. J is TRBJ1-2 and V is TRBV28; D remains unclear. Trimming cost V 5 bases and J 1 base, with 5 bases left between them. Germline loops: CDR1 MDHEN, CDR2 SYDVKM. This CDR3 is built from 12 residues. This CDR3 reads CASSPYNYGYTF. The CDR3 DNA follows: TGTGCCAGCAGTCCCTATAACTATGGCTACACCTTC.

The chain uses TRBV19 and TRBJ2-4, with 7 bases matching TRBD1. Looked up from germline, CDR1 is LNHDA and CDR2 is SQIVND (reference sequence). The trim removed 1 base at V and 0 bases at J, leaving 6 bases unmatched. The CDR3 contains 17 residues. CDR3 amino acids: CASSIVRDSKAKNIQYF. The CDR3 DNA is TGTGCCAGTAGTATAGTTCGGGACAGCAAAGCCAAAAACATTCAGTACTTC.

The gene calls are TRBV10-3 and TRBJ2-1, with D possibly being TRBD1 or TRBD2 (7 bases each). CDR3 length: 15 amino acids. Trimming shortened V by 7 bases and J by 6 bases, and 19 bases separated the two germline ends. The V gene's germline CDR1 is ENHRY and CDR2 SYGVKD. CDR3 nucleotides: TGTGCCATCACCGAGGGGCAGGGGGGGAGCAATGAGCAGTTCTTC. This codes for CAITEGQGGSNEQFF.

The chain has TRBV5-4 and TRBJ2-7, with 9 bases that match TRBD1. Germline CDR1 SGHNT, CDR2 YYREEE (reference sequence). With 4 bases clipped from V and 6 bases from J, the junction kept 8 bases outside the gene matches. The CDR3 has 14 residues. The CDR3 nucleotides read TGTGCCAGCAGCCCGGGACAGGGCTTACGCGAGCAGTACTTC. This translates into CASSPGQGLREQYF.

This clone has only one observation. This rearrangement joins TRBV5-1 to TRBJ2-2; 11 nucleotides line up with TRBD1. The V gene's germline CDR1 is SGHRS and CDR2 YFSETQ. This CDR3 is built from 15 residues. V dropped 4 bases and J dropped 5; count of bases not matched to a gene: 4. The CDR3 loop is CASSHGQGATGELFF. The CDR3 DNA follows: TGCGCCAGCAGCCACGGACAGGGGGCTACCGGGGAGCTGTTTTTT.

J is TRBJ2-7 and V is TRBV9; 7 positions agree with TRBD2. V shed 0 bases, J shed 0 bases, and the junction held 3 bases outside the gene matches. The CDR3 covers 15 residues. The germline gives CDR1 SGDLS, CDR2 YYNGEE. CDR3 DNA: TGTGCCAGCAGCGTAGAGAAGCGGGACTCCTACGAGCAGTACTTC. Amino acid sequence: CASSVEKRDSYEQYF.

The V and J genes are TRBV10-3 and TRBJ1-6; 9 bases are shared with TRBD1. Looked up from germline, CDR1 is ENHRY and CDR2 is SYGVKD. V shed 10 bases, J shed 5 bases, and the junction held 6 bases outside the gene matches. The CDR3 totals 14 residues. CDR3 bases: TGTGCCACGAAGGGACAGGGAGATAATTCACCCCTCCACTTT. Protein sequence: CATKGQGDNSPLHF.

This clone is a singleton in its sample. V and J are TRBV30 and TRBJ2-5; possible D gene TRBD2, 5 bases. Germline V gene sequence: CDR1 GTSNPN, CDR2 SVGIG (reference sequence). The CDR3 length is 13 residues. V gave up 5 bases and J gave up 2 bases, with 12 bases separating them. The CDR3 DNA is TGTGCCTGGCGGGGTGATTATCAAGAGACCCAGTACTTC. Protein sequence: CAWRGDYQETQYF.

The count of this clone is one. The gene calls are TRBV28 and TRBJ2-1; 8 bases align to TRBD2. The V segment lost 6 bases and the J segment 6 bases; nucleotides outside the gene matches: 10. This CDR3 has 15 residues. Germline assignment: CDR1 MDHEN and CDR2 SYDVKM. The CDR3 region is CASSPPGLGSNEQFF. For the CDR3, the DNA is TGTGCCAGCAGCCCCCCGGGACTAGGTTCCAATGAGCAGTTCTTC.

CDR3 region: CASSQGTVQYF. The CDR3 region has the DNA TGCGCCAGCAGCCAAGGTACTGTTCAGTACTTC. The chain combines TRBV4-3 with TRBJ2-4; D not resolved. The V and J ends lost 1 base and 11 bases respectively, with 6 bases between them. Germline CDR1 LGHNA, CDR2 YSLEER. The length of the CDR3 is 11 residues.

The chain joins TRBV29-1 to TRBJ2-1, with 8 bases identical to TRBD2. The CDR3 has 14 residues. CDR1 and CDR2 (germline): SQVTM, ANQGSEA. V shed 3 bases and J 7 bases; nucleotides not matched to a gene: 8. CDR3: CSVDRTSLLNEQFF. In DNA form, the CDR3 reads TGCAGCGTTGATAGGACTAGCTTATTGAATGAGCAGTTCTTC.

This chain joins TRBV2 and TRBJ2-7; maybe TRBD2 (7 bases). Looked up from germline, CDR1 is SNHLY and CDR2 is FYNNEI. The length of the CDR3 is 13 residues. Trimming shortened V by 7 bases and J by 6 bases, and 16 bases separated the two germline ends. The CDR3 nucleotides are TGTGCCAGCACCTCCGTAGGGGGGGTCGAGCAGTACTTC. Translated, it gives CASTSVGGVEQYF.

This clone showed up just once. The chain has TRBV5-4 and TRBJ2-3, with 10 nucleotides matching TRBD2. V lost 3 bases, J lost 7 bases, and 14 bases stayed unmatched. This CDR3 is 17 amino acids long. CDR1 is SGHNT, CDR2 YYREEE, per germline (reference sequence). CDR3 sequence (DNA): TGTGCCAGCAGCTCGGGCGTTGTGCTAGCGGGGGACAATACGCAGTATTTT. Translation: CASSSGVVLAGDNTQYF.

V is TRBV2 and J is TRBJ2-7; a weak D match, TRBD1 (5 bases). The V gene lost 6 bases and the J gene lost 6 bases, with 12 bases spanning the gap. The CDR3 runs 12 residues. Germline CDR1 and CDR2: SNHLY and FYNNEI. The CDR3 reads CASRDSGFEQYF. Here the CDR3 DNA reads TGTGCCAGCAGGGATTCAGGGTTCGAGCAGTACTTC.

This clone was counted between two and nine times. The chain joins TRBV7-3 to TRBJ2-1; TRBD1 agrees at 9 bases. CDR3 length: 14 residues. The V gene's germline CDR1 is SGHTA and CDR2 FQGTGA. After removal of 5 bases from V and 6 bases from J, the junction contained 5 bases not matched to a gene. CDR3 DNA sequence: TGTGCCAGCAGCGCGGGACAGGGTAGCAATGAGCAGTTCTTC. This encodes CASSAGQGSNEQFF.

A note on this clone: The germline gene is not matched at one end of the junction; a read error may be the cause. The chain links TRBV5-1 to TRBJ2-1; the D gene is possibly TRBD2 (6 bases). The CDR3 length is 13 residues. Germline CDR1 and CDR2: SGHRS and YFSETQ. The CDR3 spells CASRLEGINEQFF. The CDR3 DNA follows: TGCGCCAGCAGATTGGAGGGTATCAATGAGCAGTTCTTC.